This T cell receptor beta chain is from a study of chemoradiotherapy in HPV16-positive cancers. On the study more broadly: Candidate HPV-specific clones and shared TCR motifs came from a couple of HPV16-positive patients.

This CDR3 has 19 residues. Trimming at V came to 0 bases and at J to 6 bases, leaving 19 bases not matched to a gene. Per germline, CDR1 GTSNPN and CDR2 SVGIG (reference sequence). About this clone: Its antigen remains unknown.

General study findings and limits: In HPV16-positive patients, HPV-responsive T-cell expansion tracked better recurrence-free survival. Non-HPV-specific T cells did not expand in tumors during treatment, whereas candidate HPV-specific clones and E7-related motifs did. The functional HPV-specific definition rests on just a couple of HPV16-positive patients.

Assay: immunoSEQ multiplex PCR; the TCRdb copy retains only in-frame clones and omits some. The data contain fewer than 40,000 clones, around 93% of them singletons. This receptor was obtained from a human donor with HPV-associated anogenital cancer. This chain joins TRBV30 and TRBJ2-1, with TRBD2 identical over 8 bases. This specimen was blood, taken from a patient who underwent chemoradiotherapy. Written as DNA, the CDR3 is TGTGCCTGGAGTGTACAACGGTTTATCGGGGGGGATCGTTCCAATGAGCAGTTCTTC. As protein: CAWSVQRFIGGDRSNEQFF.